Listed below are T cell receptor beta chains from one sample, sequenced in a study of Graves' ophthalmopathy and Graves' hyperthyroidism. TCRdb itself ran the multiplex PCR reads through MiXCR, one entry per CDR3 protein. This table holds 660,000 or so distinct CDR3 sequences, under 50% found once. Sequencing input: peripheral blood. The receptors originated from an adult man with Graves' ophthalmopathy. The CDR3 runs from the conserved cysteine through the conserved F or W. Each record gives: J gene, V gene, clone size, D gene, CDR3 protein, CDR3 DNA. The D gene is left open where the match is weak. Clone size, where shown, is once, few, many, or a class for clones that have expanded.

J gene: TRBJ1-5; V gene: TRBV15; clone size: NA; D gene: TRBD1; CDR3 protein: CAASSLGGQSNQPQHF; CDR3 DNA: TGTGCCGCCAGCAGCTTGGGGGGACAGAGCAATCAGCCCCAGCATTTT
J gene: TRBJ2-7; V gene: TRBV2; clone size: many; D gene: NA; CDR3 protein: CASQVGSGYYEQYF; CDR3 DNA: TGTGCCAGCCAAGTGGGATCAGGGTACTACGAGCAGTACTTC
J gene: TRBJ1-3; V gene: TRBV28; clone size: few; D gene: NA; CDR3 protein: CASSSWHSGNTIYF; CDR3 DNA: TGTGCCAGCAGTTCATGGCACTCTGGAAACACCATATATTTT
J gene: TRBJ1-1; V gene: TRBV25-1; clone size: once; D gene: NA; CDR3 protein: CAWSVGYEAFF; CDR3 DNA: TGTGCCTGGAGTGTAGGGTATGAAGCTTTCTTT
J gene: TRBJ2-5; V gene: TRBV6-5; clone size: few; D gene: NA; CDR3 protein: CASSEDKEETQYF; CDR3 DNA: TGTGCCAGCAGTGAGGACAAAGAAGAGACCCAGTACTTC
J gene: TRBJ1-2; V gene: TRBV15; clone size: once; D gene: NA; CDR3 protein: CATSREGGNYGYTF; CDR3 DNA: TGTGCCACCAGCAGAGAAGGGGGGAACTATGGCTACACCTTC
J gene: TRBJ1-2; V gene: TRBV5-8; clone size: many; D gene: NA; CDR3 protein: CASSLEQGVGYTF; CDR3 DNA: TGTGCCAGCAGCTTGGAACAGGGTGTTGGCTACACCTTC
J gene: TRBJ2-7; V gene: TRBV7-2; clone size: NA; D gene: NA; CDR3 protein: CVSSAGGDPYEQYF; CDR3 DNA: TGTGTCAGCAGCGCAGGAGGGGACCCCTACGAGCAGTACTTC
J gene: TRBJ2-7; V gene: TRBV13; clone size: NA; D gene: NA; CDR3 protein: CASSPGGSGYEQYF; CDR3 DNA: TGTGCCAGCAGTCCTGGGGGAAGCGGGTACGAGCAGTACTTC
J gene: TRBJ1-1; V gene: TRBV5-1; clone size: once; D gene: NA; CDR3 protein: CASSSIGMNTEAFF; CDR3 DNA: TGCGCCAGCAGCTCGATAGGTATGAACACTGAAGCTTTCTTT
J gene: TRBJ2-7; V gene: TRBV29-1; clone size: NA; D gene: NA; CDR3 protein: CSVFERSYEQHF; CDR3 DNA: TGCAGCGTGTTCGAGCGGTCCTACGAGCAGCACTTC
J gene: TRBJ1-2; V gene: TRBV7-9; clone size: few; D gene: TRBD1; CDR3 protein: CASSLGTANFYGYTF; CDR3 DNA: TGTGCCAGCAGCCTCGGGACAGCGAACTTTTATGGCTACACCTTC
J gene: TRBJ1-1; V gene: TRBV29-1; clone size: NA; D gene: NA; CDR3 protein: CSTSLNTEAFF; CDR3 DNA: TGCAGCACTTCGTTGAACACTGAAGCTTTCTTT
J gene: TRBJ1-2; V gene: TRBV24-1; clone size: NA; D gene: NA; CDR3 protein: CATSGGGWLHGYTF; CDR3 DNA: TGTGCCACCAGTGGGGGGGGCTGGCTCCATGGCTACACCTTC
J gene: TRBJ1-3; V gene: TRBV7-8; clone size: many; D gene: NA; CDR3 protein: CASSLGRLGRGNTIYF; CDR3 DNA: TGTGCCAGCAGCTTAGGGAGGCTAGGGCGCGGAAACACCATATATTTT
J gene: TRBJ1-4; V gene: TRBV25-1; clone size: NA; D gene: TRBD1; CDR3 protein: CASRSGGYGEKLFF; CDR3 DNA: TGTGCCAGCAGATCAGGGGGCTATGGAGAAAAACTGTTTTTT
J gene: TRBJ1-1; V gene: TRBV5-1; clone size: many; D gene: TRBD1; CDR3 protein: CASSHGQENTEAFF; CDR3 DNA: TGCGCCAGCAGTCACGGACAGGAGAACACTGAAGCTTTCTTT
J gene: TRBJ1-6; V gene: TRBV18; clone size: once; D gene: NA; CDR3 protein: CASSLQNSRNSPLHF; CDR3 DNA: TGTGCCAGCTCACTACAAAATAGTCGGAATTCACCCCTCCACTTT
J gene: TRBJ1-2; V gene: TRBV2; clone size: many; D gene: NA; CDR3 protein: CASSRRPFGTQNYGYTF; CDR3 DNA: TGTGCCAGCAGTCGGAGGCCTTTTGGGACACAAAACTATGGCTACACCTTC
J gene: TRBJ1-1; V gene: TRBV12-3/TRBV12-4; clone size: many; D gene: NA; CDR3 protein: CASSPSGMNTEAFF; CDR3 DNA: TGTGCCAGCAGTCCCTCAGGGATGAACACTGAAGCTTTCTTT
J gene: TRBJ2-2; V gene: TRBV5-6; clone size: many; D gene: NA; CDR3 protein: CASSFGLGSGELFF; CDR3 DNA: TGTGCCAGCAGTTTCGGCCTAGGGTCTGGGGAGCTGTTTTTT
J gene: TRBJ2-3; V gene: TRBV20-1; clone size: NA; D gene: NA; CDR3 protein: CSAPPGASTDTQYF; CDR3 DNA: TGCAGTGCACCCCCCGGTGCTAGCACAGATACGCAGTATTTT
J gene: TRBJ2-6; V gene: TRBV10-3; clone size: few; D gene: NA; CDR3 protein: CAISDGDNVLTF; CDR3 DNA: TGTGCCATCAGTGATGGGGACAACGTCCTGACTTTC
J gene: TRBJ1-4; V gene: TRBV19; clone size: many; D gene: TRBD1; CDR3 protein: CASRYRGKGEKLFF; CDR3 DNA: TGTGCCAGCAGATACAGGGGTAAGGGTGAAAAACTGTTTTTT
J gene: TRBJ1-1; V gene: TRBV6-5; clone size: many; D gene: NA; CDR3 protein: CASSGGHEAFF; CDR3 DNA: TGTGCCAGCAGCGGCGGGCATGAAGCTTTCTTT
J gene: TRBJ2-7; V gene: TRBV12-3/TRBV12-4; clone size: many; D gene: TRBD2; CDR3 protein: CASSRSGRDPYEQYF; CDR3 DNA: TGTGCCAGCAGTCGGAGCGGGAGGGACCCCTACGAGCAGTACTTC
J gene: TRBJ2-2; V gene: TRBV25-1; clone size: NA; D gene: NA; CDR3 protein: CASSGSTGDWNTGELFF; CDR3 DNA: TGTGCCAGCAGTGGAAGTACAGGGGACTGGAACACCGGGGAGCTGTTTTTT
J gene: TRBJ1-1; V gene: TRBV30; clone size: few; D gene: NA; CDR3 protein: CAWSMGRFSAFF; CDR3 DNA: TGTGCCTGGAGCATGGGCCGGTTCTCAGCTTTCTTT
J gene: TRBJ2-5; V gene: TRBV29-1; clone size: NA; D gene: TRBD1; CDR3 protein: CSVGGTGGETQYF; CDR3 DNA: TGCAGCGTTGGAGGGACAGGGGGCGAGACCCAGTACTTC
J gene: TRBJ2-4; V gene: TRBV11-1; clone size: NA; D gene: TRBD2; CDR3 protein: CASSPPAGGPMENIQYF; CDR3 DNA: TGTGCCAGCAGCCCACCGGCGGGGGGGCCAATGGAAAACATTCAGTACTTC
J gene: TRBJ1-1; V gene: TRBV2; clone size: many; D gene: NA; CDR3 protein: CASQGRTNTEAFF; CDR3 DNA: TGTGCCAGCCAAGGACGGACGAACACTGAAGCTTTCTTT
J gene: TRBJ2-3; V gene: TRBV7-2; clone size: few; D gene: TRBD2; CDR3 protein: CASSLGLAGADTQYF; CDR3 DNA: TGTGCCAGCAGCTTGGGACTAGCGGGGGCAGATACGCAGTATTTT
J gene: TRBJ1-1; V gene: TRBV19; clone size: many; D gene: NA; CDR3 protein: CASSTEGDTEAFF; CDR3 DNA: TGTGCCAGTAGTACAGAAGGGGACACTGAAGCTTTCTTT